Presented here are 19 T cell receptor beta chains from one specimen sequenced in a study of molecular identifiers for immune sequencing clone quantification. TCRdb redid the calling of the PCR reads with MiXCR, one entry per CDR3 protein. The sample has around 460,000 distinct CDR3 sequences; 25% are singletons. The sequenced sample was naive CD8+ T cells from blood, with Jurkat cell RNA spiked in. The subset here: FACS-sorted CD8+CD4-CCR7+CD45RA+ naive T cells. These receptors all stem from a human donor in good health. Some libraries in this study had Jurkat cell RNA spiked in.

This clonotype appeared a few times. The gene calls are TRBV6-4 and TRBJ2-1, with unresolved D. CDR3 length: 14 residues. Between the trimmed V and J ends, which lost 3 bases and 7 bases, there was a span of 13 bases. From germline, CDR1 is MRHNA and CDR2 SNTAGT. CDR3 in amino acids: CASSENFLGNEQFF. In nucleotides, the CDR3 is TGTGCCAGCAGTGAAAACTTTTTGGGTAATGAGCAGTTCTTC.

V gene TRBV5-5 combines with J gene TRBJ1-1, with TRBD1 identical over 8 bases. This CDR3 comprises 15 residues. From germline, CDR1 is SGHKS and CDR2 YYEKEE (reference sequence). Losses at the gene ends were 4 bases for V and 4 bases for J; bases not matched to a gene: 9. The DNA for the CDR3 is TGTGCCAGCAGCCCATGGACAGGGTTGGGCACTGAAGCTTTCTTT. It encodes CASSPWTGLGTEAFF.

This clonotype was recorded only once. A junction boundary mismatches the germline segment, possibly from a read error. This sequence joins TRBV7-2 and TRBJ2-2; the D is unclear. Germline assignment: CDR1 SGHTA and CDR2 FQGNSA. The CDR3 spans 14 residues. For the CDR3, the DNA is TGTGCCAGCAGCTTTTTTCTGAACGCCGGAGAGCTGTTTTTT. Translation: CASSFFLNAGELFF. Supplemented by reference TRBV7-2 and TRBJ2-2, the full variable domain reads GAGVSQSPSNKVTEKGKDVELRCDPISGHTALYWYRQSLGQGLEFLIYFQGNSAPDKSGLPSDRFSAERTGGSVSTLTIQRTQQEDSAVYLCASSFFLNAGELFFGEGSRLTVL.

This clonotype was detected ten times or more. This chain joins TRBV2 and TRBJ2-3; maybe TRBD2 (5 bases). Trimming stripped 4 bases from V and 0 bases from J, with 14 bases between. This CDR3 spans 16 amino acids. Looked up from germline, CDR1 is SNHLY and CDR2 is FYNNEI. This CDR3 reads CASSVNRETSTDTQYF. In DNA, the CDR3 is TGTGCCAGCAGTGTTAATCGGGAAACTAGCACAGATACGCAGTATTTT.

The genes are TRBV7-2 and TRBJ1-6; TRBD1 might be the D (6 bases). Trimming removed 1 base from V and 2 bases from J, with 15 bases in between. The CDR3 has 18 residues. Per germline, CDR1 SGHTA and CDR2 FQGNSA. CDR3 in DNA: TGTGCCAGCAGCTTAGGCCCAGGACAGAGCGCCTATAATTCACCCCTCCACTTT. Its protein is CASSLGPGQSAYNSPLHF.

Comment on this clonotype: Lacking the conserved final phenylalanine or tryptophan, this CDR3 likely reflects a read error. The chain carries TRBV4-3 and TRBJ2-1; D remains ambiguous. Germline CDR1 LGHNA, CDR2 YSLEER. The CDR3 has 13 amino acids. V lost 0 bases and J 8 bases, leaving 8 bases between the germline ends. The CDR3 region is CASSQDTGYEQFI. CDR3 DNA: TGCGCCAGCAGCCAAGATACCGGGTATGAGCAGTTCATC.

A word on this clonotype: This may stem from a read error, because a much larger clone lies one nucleotide away. The V gene is TRBV12-3 or TRBV12-4, the J gene TRBJ1-2; TRBD1 might be the D (5 bases). The CDR3 covers 15 residues. The V end was cut by 4 bases, the J end by 4 bases, with 16 bases between. CDR3 in DNA: TGTGCCAGCAGTTATTACGGGAGGGACGGCTATGGCTACACCTTC. This codes for CASSYYGRDGYGYTF.

Details on this clonotype: An end of the junction differs from the germline gene, which may be a read error. This chain uses TRBV4-3 with TRBJ2-3; 11 nucleotides match TRBD2. The CDR3 runs 16 residues. Per germline, CDR1 LGHNA and CDR2 YSLEER. CDR3 loop: CASSQGLAGSTATQYF. As DNA, the CDR3 is TGCGCCAGCAGCCAAGGACTAGCGGGGAGCACAGCTACGCAGTATTTT.

This clonotype occurred many times. The chain has TRBV29-1 and TRBJ1-3; no clear D. The CDR3 totals 14 residues. CDR1 SQVTM and CDR2 ANQGSEA come from the germline V gene. The V end lost 4 bases, the J end lost 1 base, and 11 bases lay between the germline ends. Written as DNA, the CDR3 is TGCAGCGTTGTACTACGGGGATCTGGAAACACCATATATTTT. It translates to CSVVLRGSGNTIYF.

V usage is TRBV4-3 and J usage is TRBJ2-1, with no clear D. CDR1 is LGHNA and CDR2 is YSLEER in the germline V gene. This CDR3 spans 15 amino acids. V dropped 0 bases and J dropped 2 bases, with 8 bases sitting between them. In DNA form, the CDR3 reads TGCGCCAGCAGCCAAGATTGGGGAACCTACAATGAGCAGTTCTTC. It codes for CASSQDWGTYNEQFF.

This clonotype has at least ten counts. V gene TRBV14 combines with J gene TRBJ2-5; no firm D call. Trimming left V 0 bases short and J 1 base short, with 9 bases between. CDR3 length: 15 residues. Germline CDR1 and CDR2: SGHDN and FVKESK. The CDR3 spells CASSQEAGFQETQYF. In nucleotides, the CDR3 is TGTGCCAGCAGCCAAGAGGCAGGTTTCCAAGAGACCCAGTACTTC. The whole variable domain, filled in from reference TRBV14 and TRBJ2-5, reads EAGVTQFPSHSVIEKGQTVTLRCDPISGHDNLYWYRRVMGKEIKFLLHFVKESKQDESGMPNNRFLAERTGGTYSTLKVQPAELEDSGVYFCASSQEAGFQETQYFGPGTRLLVL.

This clonotype was detected a few times. The chain combines TRBV7-9 with TRBJ1-1, with D perhaps TRBD1 (6 bases). Trimming cost V 3 bases and J 3 bases, with 17 bases left between them. There are 16 residues in the CDR3. The germline CDR1 and CDR2 sequences are SEHNR and FQNEAQ (reference sequence). CDR3 DNA sequence: TGTGCCAGCAGCTTTGGGGGGCAAATGGAGGACACTGAAGCTTTCTTT. Its protein product is CASSFGGQMEDTEAFF.

Turning to this clonotype: This may arise from a read error, as a much more abundant clone is one base away. CDR3 sequence (DNA): TGTGCCAGCAGCCCTGCCGGTCAGCCCCAGCATTTT. It encodes CASSPAGQPQHF. V usage is TRBV7-9 and J usage is TRBJ1-5; no definite D call. This CDR3 comprises 12 residues. Germline V gene lookup returns CDR1 SEHNR and CDR2 FQNEAQ (reference sequence). Trimming stripped 5 bases from V and 6 bases from J, with 8 bases between.

Comments on this clonotype: One junction end does not reproduce the germline sequence, and a read error may be involved. V and J are TRBV9 and TRBJ2-2; TRBD2 might be the D (5 bases). Germline CDR1 is SGDLS and CDR2 is YYNGEE. This CDR3 region has 11 residues. The CDR3 sequence: CASSVSEELFF. The CDR3 nucleotides are TGTGCCAGTAGCGTATCCGAGGAGCTGTTTTTT.

This clonotype was seen a few times. The J gene is TRBJ2-1, the V gene TRBV6-5, with D hard to call. Germline loops: CDR1 MNHEY, CDR2 SVGAGI. This CDR3 comprises 14 residues. Deletions cut 0 bases from V and 4 bases from J, with 7 bases between. The CDR3 DNA reads TGTGCCAGCAGTTACTCCGGGTCTTACAATGAGCAGTTCTTC. Protein product: CASSYSGSYNEQFF.

This clonotype was observed a few times. The chain couples TRBV2 to TRBJ2-2; 10 bases match TRBD2. J gave up 0 bases and V 4 bases, and 8 bases lay outside the gene matches. Germline CDR1 SNHLY, CDR2 FYNNEI. This CDR3 comprises 18 residues. The CDR3 DNA is TGTGCCAGCAGTGTAGGTAGCGGGAGGTCCGCGAACACCGGGGAGCTGTTTTTT. It is translated as CASSVGSGRSANTGELFF.

The genes are TRBV4-3 and TRBJ2-4, with D possibly matching TRBD2 (5 bases). Germline lookup yields CDR1 LGHNA and CDR2 YSLEER. V lost 3 bases, J lost 0 bases, and 21 bases lay in between. The CDR3 runs 19 residues. For the CDR3, the DNA is TGCGCCAGCAGCCAGACCTGGGGAGCCGGTTTACTAGCCAAAAACATTCAGTACTTC. The encoded protein is CASSQTWGAGLLAKNIQYF.

V is TRBV6-2 or TRBV6-3 and J is TRBJ2-1; no reliable D call. The CDR3 sequence is 14 residues long. Germline-derived CDR1 and CDR2 are MNHEY and SVGEGT. The germline V and J ends were trimmed by 4 bases and 3 bases, with 10 bases remaining between them. The CDR3 nucleotides read TGTGCCAGCAGTTTAGGGATCTACTACAATGAGCAGTTCTTC. Its protein is CASSLGIYYNEQFF.

The rearrangement joins TRBV19 to TRBJ2-7; 7 nucleotides match TRBD1. This CDR3 region has 15 residues. V lost 7 bases and J lost 2; bases outside the gene matches: 11. From germline, CDR1 is LNHDA and CDR2 SQIVND (reference sequence). The CDR3 DNA is TGTGCCAGTATCAGGGACAGTTCTCGGGCCTACGAGCAGTACTTC. Translated, it gives CASIRDSSRAYEQYF.